This TCR beta chain appears in the sequencing data of a study of blood T cell repertoires in COVID-19. In the original workflow: Scientists estimated how many nucleated cells there were by amplifying reference gene primers. The method was immunoSEQ multiplex PCR; TCRdb's version includes in-frame clones alone and lacks a portion of them. That table gives V, J and clone size, and the DNA gave D and trimming. In the table there are tens of thousands of clones, about 88% of which are singletons. CDR1 SNHLY and CDR2 FYNNEI come from the germline V gene. This CDR3 is 14 amino acids long. Deletions cut 4 bases from V and 2 bases from J, with 11 bases between. This clone has only one observation.

The receptor was isolated from a human donor in a cohort sampled during active COVID-19. The chain has TRBV2 and TRBJ1-1; D might be TRBD1 (5 bases). Sequencing was done on a sample of peripheral blood. The CDR3 nucleotides read TGTGCCAGCAGTGTGGGCAGGGTAAACACTGAAGCTTTCTTT. Residues: CASSVGRVNTEAFF.